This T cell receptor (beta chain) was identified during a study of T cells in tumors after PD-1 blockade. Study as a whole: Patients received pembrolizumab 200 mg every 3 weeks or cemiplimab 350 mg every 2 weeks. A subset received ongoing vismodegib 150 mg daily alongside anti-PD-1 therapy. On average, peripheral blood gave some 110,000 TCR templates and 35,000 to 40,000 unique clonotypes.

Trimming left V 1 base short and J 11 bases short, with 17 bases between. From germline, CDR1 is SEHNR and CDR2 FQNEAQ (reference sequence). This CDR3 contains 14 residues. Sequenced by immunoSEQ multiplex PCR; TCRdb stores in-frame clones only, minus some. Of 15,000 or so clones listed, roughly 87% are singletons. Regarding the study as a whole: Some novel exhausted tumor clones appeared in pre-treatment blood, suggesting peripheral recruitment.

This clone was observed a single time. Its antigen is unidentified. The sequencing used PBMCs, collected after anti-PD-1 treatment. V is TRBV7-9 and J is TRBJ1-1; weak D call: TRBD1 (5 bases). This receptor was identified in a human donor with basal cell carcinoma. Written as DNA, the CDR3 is TGTGCCAGCAGCTTAGACAGGCCCGGGAGGACTGCTTTCTTT. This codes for CASSLDRPGRTAFF.